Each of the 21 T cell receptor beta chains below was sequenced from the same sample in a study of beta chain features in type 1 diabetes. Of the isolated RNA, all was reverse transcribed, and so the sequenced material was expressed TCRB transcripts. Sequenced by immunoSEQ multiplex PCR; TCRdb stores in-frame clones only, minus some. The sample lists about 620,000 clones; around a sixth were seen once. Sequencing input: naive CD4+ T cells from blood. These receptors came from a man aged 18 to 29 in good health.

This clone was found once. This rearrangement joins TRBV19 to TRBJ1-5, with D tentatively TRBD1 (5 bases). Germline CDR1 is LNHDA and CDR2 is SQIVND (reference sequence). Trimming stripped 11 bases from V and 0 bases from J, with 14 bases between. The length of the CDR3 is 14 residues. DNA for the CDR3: TGTGCCGCCCAGGGAGGCGATAGCAATCAGCCCCAGCATTTT. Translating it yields CAAQGGDSNQPQHF.

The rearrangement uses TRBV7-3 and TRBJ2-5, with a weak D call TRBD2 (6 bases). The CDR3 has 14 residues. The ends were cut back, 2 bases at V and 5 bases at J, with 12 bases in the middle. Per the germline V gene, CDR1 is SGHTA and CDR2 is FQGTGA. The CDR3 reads CASSLGTAGETQYF. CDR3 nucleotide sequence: TGTGCCAGCAGCTTAGGGACTGCCGGGGAGACCCAGTACTTC.

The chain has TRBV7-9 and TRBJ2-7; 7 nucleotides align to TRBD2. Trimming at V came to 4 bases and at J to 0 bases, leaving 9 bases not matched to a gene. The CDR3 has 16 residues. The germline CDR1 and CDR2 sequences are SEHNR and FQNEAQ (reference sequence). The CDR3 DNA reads TGTGCCAGCAGCTCACCTGGGGGAGGGAACTCCTACGAGCAGTACTTC. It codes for CASSSPGGGNSYEQYF.

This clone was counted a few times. Here the CDR3 reads CASSQGRFGSGTSSYNEQFF. The CDR3 bases are TGCGCCAGCAGCCAAGGTCGATTTGGGAGCGGGACCAGCTCCTACAATGAGCAGTTCTTC. The rearrangement uses TRBV4-3 and TRBJ2-1; 7 bases map to TRBD2. The CDR3 sequence is 20 residues long. V trimming: 1 base; J trimming: 0 bases; junction bases outside the gene matches: 15. Germline loops: CDR1 LGHNA, CDR2 YSLEER.

For the CDR3, the DNA is TGCAGCCCCCAACGGGAGAACACTGAAGCTTTCTTT. Translation: CSPQRENTEAFF. The chain joins TRBV29-1 to TRBJ1-1; D unclear. In germline, CDR1 is SQVTM, CDR2 ANQGSEA. This CDR3 region has 12 residues. Deletions cut 8 bases from V and 1 base from J, with 11 bases between. The full variable domain, with the rest looked up from reference TRBV29-1 and TRBJ1-1, is SAVISQKPSRDICQRGTSLTIQCQVDSQVTMMFWYRQQPGQSLTLIATANQGSEATYESGFVIDKFPISRPNLTFSTLTVSNMSPEDSSIYLCSPQRENTEAFFGQGTRLTVV.

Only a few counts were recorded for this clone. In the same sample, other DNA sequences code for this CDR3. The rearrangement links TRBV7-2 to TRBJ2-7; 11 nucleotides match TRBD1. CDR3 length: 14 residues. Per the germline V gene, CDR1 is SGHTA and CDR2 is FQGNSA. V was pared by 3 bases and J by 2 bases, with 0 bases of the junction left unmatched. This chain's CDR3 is CASSLGQGAYEQYF. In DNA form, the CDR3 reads TGTGCCAGCAGCTTGGGACAGGGGGCCTACGAGCAGTACTTC.

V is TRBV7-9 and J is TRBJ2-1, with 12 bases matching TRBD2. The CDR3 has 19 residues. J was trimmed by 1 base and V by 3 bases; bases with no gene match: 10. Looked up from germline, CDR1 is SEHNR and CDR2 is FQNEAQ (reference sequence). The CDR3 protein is CASSFPTSGGPKSYNEQFF. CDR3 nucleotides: TGTGCCAGCAGCTTTCCGACTAGCGGGGGCCCCAAATCCTACAATGAGCAGTTCTTC. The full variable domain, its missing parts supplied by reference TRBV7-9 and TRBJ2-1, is DTGVSQNPRHKITKRGQNVTFRCDPISEHNRLYWYRQTLGQGPEFLTYFQNEAQLEKSRLLSDRFSAERPKGSFSTLEIQRTEQGDSAMYLCASSFPTSGGPKSYNEQFFGPGTRLTVL.

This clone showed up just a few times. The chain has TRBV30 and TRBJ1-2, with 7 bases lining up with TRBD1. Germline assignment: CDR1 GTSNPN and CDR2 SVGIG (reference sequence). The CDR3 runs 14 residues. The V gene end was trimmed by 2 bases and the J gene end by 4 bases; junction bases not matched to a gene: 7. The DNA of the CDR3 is TGTGCCTGGAGTCCTACGGGACAGTTCTATGGCTACACCTTC. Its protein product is CAWSPTGQFYGYTF.

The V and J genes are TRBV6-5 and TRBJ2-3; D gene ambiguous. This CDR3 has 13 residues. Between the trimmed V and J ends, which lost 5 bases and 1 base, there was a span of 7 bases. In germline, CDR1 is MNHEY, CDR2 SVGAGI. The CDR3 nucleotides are TGTGCCAGCAGTCCCCTGGGCACAGATACGCAGTATTTT. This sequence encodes CASSPLGTDTQYF.

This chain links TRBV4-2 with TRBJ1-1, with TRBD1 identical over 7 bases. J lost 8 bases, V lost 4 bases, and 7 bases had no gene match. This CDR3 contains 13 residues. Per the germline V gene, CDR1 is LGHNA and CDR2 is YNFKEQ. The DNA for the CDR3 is TGTGCCAGCAGCCCCGACAGGGAAGCAGAAGCTTTCTTT. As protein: CASSPDREAEAFF.

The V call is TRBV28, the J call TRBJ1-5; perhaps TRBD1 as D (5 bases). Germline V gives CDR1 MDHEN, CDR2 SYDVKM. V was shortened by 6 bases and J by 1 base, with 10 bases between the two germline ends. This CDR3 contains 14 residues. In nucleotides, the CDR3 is TGTGCCAGCAGAAATAGGGGCAGCAATCAGCCCCAGCATTTT. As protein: CASRNRGSNQPQHF.

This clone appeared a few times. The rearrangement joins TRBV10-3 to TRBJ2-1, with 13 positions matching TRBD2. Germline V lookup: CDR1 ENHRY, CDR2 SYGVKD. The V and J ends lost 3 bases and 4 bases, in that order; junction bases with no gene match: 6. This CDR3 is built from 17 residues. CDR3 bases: TGTGCCATCAGTGACCGGACTAGCGGGGGCCGTTACAATGAGCAGTTCTTC. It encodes CAISDRTSGGRYNEQFF.

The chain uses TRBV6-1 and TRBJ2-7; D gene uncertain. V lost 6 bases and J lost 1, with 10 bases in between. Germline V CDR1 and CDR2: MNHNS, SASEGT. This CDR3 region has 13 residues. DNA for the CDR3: TGTGCCAGCAGGGCGGACGTATCCTACGAGCAGTACTTC. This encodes CASRADVSYEQYF.

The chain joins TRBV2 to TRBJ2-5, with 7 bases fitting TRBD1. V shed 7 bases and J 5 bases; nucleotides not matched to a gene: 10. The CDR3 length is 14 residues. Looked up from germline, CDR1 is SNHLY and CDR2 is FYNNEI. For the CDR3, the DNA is TGTGCCAGCATCACGAACAGGGGCAGGGAGACCCAGTACTTC. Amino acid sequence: CASITNRGRETQYF.

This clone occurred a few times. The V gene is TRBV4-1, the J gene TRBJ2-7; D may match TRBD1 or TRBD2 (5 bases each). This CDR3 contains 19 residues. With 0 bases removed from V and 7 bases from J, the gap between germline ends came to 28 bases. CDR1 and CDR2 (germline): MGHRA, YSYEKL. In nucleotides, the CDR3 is TGCGCCAGCAGCCAAGATAGAGGGGTCCGGGACCCCTTCTCCGTGGAGCAGTACTTC. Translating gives CASSQDRGVRDPFSVEQYF.

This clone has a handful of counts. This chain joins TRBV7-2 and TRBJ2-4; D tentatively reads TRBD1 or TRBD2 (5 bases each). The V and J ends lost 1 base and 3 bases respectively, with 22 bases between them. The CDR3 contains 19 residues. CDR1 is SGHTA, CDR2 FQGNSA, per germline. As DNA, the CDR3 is TGTGCCAGCAGCTTAGTGCCGGGGCATCTAACATCGGTCAAAAACATTCAGTACTTC. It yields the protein CASSLVPGHLTSVKNIQYF.

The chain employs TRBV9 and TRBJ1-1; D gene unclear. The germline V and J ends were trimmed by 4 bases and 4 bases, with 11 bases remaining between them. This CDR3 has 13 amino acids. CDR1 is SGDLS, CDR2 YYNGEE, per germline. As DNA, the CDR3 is TGTGCCAGCAGCTCCCCGCAGACCACTGAAGCTTTCTTT. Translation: CASSSPQTTEAFF.

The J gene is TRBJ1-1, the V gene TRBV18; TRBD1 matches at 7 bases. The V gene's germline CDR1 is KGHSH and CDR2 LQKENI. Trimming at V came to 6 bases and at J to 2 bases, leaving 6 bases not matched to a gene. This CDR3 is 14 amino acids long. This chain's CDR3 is CASSTGRGNTEAFF. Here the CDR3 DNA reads TGTGCCAGCTCGACAGGGAGGGGTAACACTGAAGCTTTCTTT.

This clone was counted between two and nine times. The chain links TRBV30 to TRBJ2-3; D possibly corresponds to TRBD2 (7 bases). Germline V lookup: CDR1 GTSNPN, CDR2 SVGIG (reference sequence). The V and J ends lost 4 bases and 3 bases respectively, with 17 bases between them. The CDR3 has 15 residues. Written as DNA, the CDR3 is TGTGCCTGGACAGAAAGGGGGGGGAGGACAGATACGCAGTATTTT. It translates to CAWTERGGRTDTQYF.

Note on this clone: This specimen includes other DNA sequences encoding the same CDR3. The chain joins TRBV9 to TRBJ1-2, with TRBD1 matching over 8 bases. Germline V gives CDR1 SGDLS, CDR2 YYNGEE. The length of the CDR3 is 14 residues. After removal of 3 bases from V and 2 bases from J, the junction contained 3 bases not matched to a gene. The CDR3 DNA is TGTGCCAGCAGCGCAGGGGGCCAGAACTATGGCTACACCTTC. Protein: CASSAGGQNYGYTF.

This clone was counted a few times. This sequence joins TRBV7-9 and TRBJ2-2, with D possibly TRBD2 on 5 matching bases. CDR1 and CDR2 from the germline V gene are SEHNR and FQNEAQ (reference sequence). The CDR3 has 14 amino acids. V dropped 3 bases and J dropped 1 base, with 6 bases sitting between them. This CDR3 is CASSFEGNTGELFF. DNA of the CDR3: TGTGCCAGCAGCTTTGAGGGGAACACCGGGGAGCTGTTTTTT.